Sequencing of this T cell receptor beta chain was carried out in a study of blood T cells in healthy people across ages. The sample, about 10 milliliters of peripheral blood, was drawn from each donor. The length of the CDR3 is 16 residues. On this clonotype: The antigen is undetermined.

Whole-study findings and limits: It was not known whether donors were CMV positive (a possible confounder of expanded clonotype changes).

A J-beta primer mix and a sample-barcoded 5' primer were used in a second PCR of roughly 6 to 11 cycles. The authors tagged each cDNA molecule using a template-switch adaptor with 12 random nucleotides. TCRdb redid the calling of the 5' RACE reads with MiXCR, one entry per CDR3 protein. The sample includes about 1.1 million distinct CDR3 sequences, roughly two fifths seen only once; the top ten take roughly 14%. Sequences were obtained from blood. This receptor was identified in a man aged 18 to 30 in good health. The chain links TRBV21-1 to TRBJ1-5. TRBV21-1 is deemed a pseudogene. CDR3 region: CASSKDHRDYNQPQHF. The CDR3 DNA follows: TGTGCCAGCAGCAAAGACCATAGAGATTACAATCAGCCCCAGCATTTT.